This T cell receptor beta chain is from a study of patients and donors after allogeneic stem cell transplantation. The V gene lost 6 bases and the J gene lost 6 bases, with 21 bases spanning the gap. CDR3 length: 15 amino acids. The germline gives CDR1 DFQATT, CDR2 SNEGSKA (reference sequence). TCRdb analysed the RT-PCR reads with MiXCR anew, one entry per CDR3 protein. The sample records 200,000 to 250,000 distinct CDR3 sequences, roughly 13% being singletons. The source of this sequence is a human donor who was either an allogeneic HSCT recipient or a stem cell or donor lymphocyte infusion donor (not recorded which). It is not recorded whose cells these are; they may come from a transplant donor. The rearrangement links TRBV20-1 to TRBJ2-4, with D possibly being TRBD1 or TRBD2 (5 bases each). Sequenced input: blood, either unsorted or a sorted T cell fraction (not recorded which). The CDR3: CSATLGESHSNIQYF. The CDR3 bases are TGCAGTGCCACCCTGGGGGAGTCCCATTCAAACATTCAGTACTTC.